The source of this T cell receptor (beta chain) is a study of T cell repertoires in cytomegalovirus infection. The overall study: Researchers turned to recently identified HLA-C-restricted CMV epitopes as well as well-studied HLA-B-restricted ones. Both CMV infection and a matching HLA type were indicated by public TCR beta signatures.

Study-wide points: Totalled public TCR beta family frequency picked out people who carried CMV plus the relevant HLA. CMV-specific TCR beta clonotypes restricted by HLA-C were the ones dominating the ex vivo response.

TCRdb re-derived calls from the reads in MiXCR, one entry per CDR3 protein. Counted here are fewer than 1,000,000 distinct CDR3 sequences, approximately 33% occurring once; the ten biggest clones make up around 15%. About this clonotype: Its specificity is unknown.

The CDR3 contains 15 residues. V lost 3 bases, J lost 4 bases, and 6 bases stayed unmatched. The sequence came from a human donor in good health (CMV status not recorded). Some clones in this sample may be carry-over from other donors' samples. This chain links TRBV12-3 or TRBV12-4 with TRBJ1-5; 7 bases are a match to TRBD1. The sequenced sample was cultured CD8+ T cells from PBMCs, obtained from culture after CMV antigen stimulation. CDR3 residues: CASSFRGGGNQPQHF. CDR3 nucleotide sequence: TGTGCCAGCAGTTTCAGGGGGGGGGGGAATCAGCCCCAGCATTTT.